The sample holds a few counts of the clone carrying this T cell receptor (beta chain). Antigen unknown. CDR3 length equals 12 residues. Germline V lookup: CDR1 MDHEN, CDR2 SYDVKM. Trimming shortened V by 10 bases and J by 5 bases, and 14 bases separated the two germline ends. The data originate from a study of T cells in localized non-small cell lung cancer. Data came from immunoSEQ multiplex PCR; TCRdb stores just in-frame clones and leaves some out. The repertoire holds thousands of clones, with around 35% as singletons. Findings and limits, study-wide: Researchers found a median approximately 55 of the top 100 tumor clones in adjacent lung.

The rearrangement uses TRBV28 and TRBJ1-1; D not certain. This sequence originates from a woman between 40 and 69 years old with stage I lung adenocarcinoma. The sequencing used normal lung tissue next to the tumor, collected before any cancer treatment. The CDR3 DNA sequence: TGTGCCACTTTGAACAGTTATACTGAAGCTTTCTTT. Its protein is CATLNSYTEAFF. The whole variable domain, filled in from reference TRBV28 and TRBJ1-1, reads DVKVTQSSRYLVKRTGEKVFLECVQDMDHENMFWYRQDPGLGLRLIYFSYDVKMKEKGDIPEGYSVSREKKERFSLILESASTNQTSMYLCATLNSYTEAFFGQGTRLTVV.